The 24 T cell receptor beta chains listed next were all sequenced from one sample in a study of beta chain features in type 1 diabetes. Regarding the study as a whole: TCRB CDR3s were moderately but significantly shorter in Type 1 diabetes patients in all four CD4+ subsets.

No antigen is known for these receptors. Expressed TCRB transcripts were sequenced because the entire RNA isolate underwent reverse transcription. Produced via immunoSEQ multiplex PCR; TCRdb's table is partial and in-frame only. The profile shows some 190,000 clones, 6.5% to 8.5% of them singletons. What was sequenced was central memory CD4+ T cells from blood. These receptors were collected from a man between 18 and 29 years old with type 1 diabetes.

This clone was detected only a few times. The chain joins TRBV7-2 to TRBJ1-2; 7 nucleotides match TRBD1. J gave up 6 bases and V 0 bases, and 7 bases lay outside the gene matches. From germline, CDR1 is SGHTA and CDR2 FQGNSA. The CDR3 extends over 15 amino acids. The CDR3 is CASSLAATGSNGYTF. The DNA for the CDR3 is TGTGCCAGCAGCTTAGCAGCGACAGGGTCAAATGGCTACACCTTC.

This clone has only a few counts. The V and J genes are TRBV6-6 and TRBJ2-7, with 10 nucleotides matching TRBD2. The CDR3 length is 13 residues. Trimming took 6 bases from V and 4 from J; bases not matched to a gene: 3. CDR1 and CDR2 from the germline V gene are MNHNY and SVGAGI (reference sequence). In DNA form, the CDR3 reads TGTGCCAGCAGGTCACTAGCGGGATACGAGCAGTACTTC. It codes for CASRSLAGYEQYF.

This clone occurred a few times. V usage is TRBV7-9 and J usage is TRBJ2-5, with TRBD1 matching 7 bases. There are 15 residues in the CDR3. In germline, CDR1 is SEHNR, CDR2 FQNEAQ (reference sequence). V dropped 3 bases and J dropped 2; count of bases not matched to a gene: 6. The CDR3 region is CASSFDRAHQETQYF. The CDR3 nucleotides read TGTGCCAGCAGCTTCGACAGGGCCCATCAAGAGACCCAGTACTTC.

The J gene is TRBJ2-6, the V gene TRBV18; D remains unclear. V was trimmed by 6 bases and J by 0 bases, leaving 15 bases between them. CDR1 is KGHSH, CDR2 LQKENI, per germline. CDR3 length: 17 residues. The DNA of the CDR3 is TGTGCCAGCTCTCTGTTAACTTTCCACTCTGGGGCCAACGTCCTGACTTTC. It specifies CASSLLTFHSGANVLTF.

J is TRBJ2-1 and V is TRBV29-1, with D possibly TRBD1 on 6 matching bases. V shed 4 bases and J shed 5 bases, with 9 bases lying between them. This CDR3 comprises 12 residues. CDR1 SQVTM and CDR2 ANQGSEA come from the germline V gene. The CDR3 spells CSVARTDNEQFF. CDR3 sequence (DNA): TGCAGCGTTGCCAGGACAGACAATGAGCAGTTCTTC.

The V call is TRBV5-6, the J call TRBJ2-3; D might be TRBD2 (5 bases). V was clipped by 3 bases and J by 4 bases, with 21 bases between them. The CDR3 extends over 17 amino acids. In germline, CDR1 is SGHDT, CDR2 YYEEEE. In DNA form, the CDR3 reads TGTGCCAGCAGCTCGCGAGGCCGTCCCGAAGCGGCAGATACGCAGTATTTT. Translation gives CASSSRGRPEAADTQYF. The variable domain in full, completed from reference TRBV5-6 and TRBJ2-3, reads DAGVTQSPTHLIKTRGQQVTLRCSPKSGHDTVSWYQQALGQGPQFIFQYYEEEERQRGNFPDRFSGHQFPNYSSELNVNALLLGDSALYLCASSSRGRPEAADTQYFGPGTRLTVL.

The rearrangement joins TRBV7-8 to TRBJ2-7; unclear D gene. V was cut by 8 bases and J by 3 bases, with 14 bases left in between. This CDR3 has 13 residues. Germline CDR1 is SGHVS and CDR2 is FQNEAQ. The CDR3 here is CASGRDTYYEQYF. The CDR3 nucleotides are TGTGCCAGCGGCCGAGACACGTACTACGAGCAGTACTTC. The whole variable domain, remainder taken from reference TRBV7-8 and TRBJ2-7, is GAGVSQSPRYKVAKRGQDVALRCDPISGHVSLFWYQQALGQGPEFLTYFQNEAQLDKSGLPSDRFFAERPEGSVSTLKIQRTQQEDSAVYLCASGRDTYYEQYFGPGTRLTVT.

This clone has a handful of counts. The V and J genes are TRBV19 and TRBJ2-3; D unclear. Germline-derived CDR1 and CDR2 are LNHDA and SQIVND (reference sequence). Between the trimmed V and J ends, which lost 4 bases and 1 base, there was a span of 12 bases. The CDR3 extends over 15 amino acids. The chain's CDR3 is CASSSHSVGTDTQYF. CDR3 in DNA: TGTGCCAGTAGTAGTCACAGTGTTGGCACAGATACGCAGTATTTT.

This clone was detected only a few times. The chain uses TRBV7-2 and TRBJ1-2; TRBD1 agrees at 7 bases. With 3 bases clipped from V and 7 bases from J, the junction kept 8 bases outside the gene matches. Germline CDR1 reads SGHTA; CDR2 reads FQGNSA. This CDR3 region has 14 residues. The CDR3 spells CASSFDRQGSGYTF. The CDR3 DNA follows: TGTGCCAGCAGCTTCGATCGACAGGGAAGTGGCTACACCTTC.

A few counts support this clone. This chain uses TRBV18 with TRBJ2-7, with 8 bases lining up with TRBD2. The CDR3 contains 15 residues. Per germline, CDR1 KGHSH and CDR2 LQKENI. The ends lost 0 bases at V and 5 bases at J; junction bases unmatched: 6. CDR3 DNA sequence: TGTGCCAGCTCACCACCAGCGACTAGCGAACACGAGCAGTACTTC. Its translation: CASSPPATSEHEQYF.

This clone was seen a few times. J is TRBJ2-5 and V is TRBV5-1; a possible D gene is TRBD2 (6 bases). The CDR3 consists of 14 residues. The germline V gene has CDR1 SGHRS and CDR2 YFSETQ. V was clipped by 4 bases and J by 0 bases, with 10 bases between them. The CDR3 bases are TGCGCCAGCAGCCGGCGGGACTACCAAGAGACCCAGTACTTC. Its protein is CASSRRDYQETQYF.

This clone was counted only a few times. As DNA, the CDR3 is TGTGCCAGCAGCGCAGGGACAGGTTGGATTAGTAATGAGCAGTTCTTC. Protein product: CASSAGTGWISNEQFF. The chain carries TRBV9 and TRBJ2-1; TRBD1 agrees at 8 bases. Germline-derived CDR1 and CDR2 are SGDLS and YYNGEE. The CDR3 consists of 16 residues. V trimming: 3 bases; J trimming: 7 bases; junction bases outside the gene matches: 12.

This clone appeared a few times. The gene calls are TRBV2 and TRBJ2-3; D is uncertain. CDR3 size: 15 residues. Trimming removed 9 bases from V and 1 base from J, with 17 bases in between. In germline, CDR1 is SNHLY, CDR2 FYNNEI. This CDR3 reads CARSAGSDRTDTQYF. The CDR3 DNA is TGTGCCAGGTCCGCCGGGTCGGATCGCACAGATACGCAGTATTTT.

For the CDR3, the DNA is TGTGCCAGCAGCGCGAGAGACAGGGGAGATACGCAGTATTTT. Encoded protein: CASSARDRGDTQYF. The chain employs TRBV9 and TRBJ2-3, with 8 positions matching TRBD1. J was trimmed by 5 bases and V by 3 bases; bases with no gene match: 5. Germline V gene data show CDR1 as SGDLS and CDR2 as YYNGEE. CDR3 length: 14 residues.

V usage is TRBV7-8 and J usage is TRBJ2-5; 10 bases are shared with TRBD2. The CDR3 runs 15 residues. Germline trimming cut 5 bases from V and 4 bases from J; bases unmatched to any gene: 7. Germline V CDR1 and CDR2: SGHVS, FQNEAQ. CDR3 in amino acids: CASSTRLAGVETQYF. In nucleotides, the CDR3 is TGTGCCAGCAGCACTCGGCTAGCGGGAGTAGAGACCCAGTACTTC.

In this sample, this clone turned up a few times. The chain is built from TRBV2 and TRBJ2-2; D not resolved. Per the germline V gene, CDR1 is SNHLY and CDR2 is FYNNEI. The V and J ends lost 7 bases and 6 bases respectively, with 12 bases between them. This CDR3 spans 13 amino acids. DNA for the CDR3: TGTGCCAGCAACGTGGAGAAATCCGGGGAGCTGTTTTTT. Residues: CASNVEKSGELFF.

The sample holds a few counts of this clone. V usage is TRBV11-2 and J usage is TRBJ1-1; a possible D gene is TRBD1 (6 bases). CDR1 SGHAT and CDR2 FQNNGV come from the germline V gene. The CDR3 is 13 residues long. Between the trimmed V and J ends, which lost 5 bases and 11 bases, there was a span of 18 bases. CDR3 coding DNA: TGTGCCAGCAGCATATGGGACAACGGACATGCTTTCTTT. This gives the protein CASSIWDNGHAFF.

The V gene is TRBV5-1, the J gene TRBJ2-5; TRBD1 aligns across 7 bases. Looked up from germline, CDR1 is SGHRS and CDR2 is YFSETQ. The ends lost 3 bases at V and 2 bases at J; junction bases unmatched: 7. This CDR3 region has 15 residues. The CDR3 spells CASSSRTTGQETQYF. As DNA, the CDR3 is TGCGCCAGCAGCTCCCGGACGACAGGGCAAGAGACCCAGTACTTC.

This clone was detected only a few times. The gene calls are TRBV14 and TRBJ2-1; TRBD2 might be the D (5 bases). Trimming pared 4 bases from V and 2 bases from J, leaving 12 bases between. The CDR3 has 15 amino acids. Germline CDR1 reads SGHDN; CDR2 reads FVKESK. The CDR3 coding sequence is TGTGCCAGCAGCCGGGCGGGTAACACCTACAATGAGCAGTTCTTC. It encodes CASSRAGNTYNEQFF.

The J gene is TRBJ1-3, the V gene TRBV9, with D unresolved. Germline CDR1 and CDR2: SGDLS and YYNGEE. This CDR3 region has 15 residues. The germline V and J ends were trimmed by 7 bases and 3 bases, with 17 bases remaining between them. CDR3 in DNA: TGTGCCAGCGCCTCTTCGGGCGCGGGTGGAAACACCATATATTTT. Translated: CASASSGAGGNTIYF.

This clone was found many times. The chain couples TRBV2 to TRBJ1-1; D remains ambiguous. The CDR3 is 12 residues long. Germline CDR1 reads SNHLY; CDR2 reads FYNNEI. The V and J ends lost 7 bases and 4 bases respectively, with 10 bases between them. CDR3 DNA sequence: TGTGCCAGCATGGAACGGGGCACTGAAGCTTTCTTT. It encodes CASMERGTEAFF.

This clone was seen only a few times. The CDR3 protein is CASSLQGPNTEAFF. The CDR3 DNA follows: TGCGCCAGCAGCTTACAGGGCCCGAACACTGAAGCTTTCTTT. V and J are TRBV5-1 and TRBJ1-1; tentative D call: TRBD1 (6 bases). The ends were cut back, 2 bases at V and 1 base at J, with 9 bases in the middle. In germline, CDR1 is SGHRS, CDR2 YFSETQ. This CDR3 spans 14 amino acids.

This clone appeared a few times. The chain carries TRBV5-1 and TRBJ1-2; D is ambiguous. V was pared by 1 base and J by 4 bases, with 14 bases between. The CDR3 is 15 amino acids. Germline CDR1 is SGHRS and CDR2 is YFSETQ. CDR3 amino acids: CASSLIEGSSYGYTF. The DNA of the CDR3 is TGCGCCAGCAGCTTGATAGAGGGTTCATCCTATGGCTACACCTTC.

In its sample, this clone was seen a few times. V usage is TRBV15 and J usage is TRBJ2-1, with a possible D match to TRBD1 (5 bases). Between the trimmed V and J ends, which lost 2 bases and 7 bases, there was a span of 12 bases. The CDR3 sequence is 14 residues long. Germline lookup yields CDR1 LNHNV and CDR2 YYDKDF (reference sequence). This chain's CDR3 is CATSRKSGWNEQFF. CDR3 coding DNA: TGTGCCACCAGCAGAAAATCAGGGTGGAATGAGCAGTTCTTC.